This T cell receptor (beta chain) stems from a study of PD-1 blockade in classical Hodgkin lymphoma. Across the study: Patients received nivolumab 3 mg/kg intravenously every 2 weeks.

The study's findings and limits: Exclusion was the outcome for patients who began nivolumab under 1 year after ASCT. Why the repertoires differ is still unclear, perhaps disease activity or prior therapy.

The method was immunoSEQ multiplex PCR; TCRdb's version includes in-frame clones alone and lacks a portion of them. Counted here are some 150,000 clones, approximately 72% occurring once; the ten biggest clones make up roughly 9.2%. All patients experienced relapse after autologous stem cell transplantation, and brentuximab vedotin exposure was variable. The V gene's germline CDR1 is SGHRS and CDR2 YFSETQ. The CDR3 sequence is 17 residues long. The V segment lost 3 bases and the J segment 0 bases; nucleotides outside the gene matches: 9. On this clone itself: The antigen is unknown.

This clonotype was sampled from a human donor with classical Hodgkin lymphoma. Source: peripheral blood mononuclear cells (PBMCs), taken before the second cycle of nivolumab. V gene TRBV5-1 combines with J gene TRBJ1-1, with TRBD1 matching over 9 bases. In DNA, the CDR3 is TGCGCCAGCAGCTCGGGACAGGGTACGAACATGAACACTGAAGCTTTCTTT. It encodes CASSSGQGTNMNTEAFF.